These T cell receptor beta chains were read from a single sample in a study of cytomegalovirus exposure and HLA in healthy donors. Repertoires were generated with immunoSEQ multiplex PCR, while TCRdb's copy carries only in-frame clones and drops some. The table has 90,000 to 140,000 clones, approximately 79% seen once. The sequencing sample was made of PBMCs. These receptors all come from a man aged 25-45 years in good health and CMV-seropositive. The CDR3 runs from the conserved cysteine through the conserved F or W. D genes are given only for firm matches. For some rows the clone size is stated as once, few or many, or as a class when expanded; others skip it.

D gene: TRBD2
clone size: -
V gene: TRBV7-2
J gene: TRBJ2-7
CDR3 DNA: TGTGCCAGCAGCTTAGTAGGCGGGGGGGCGGGTGAGCAGTACTTC
CDR3 protein: CASSLVGGGAGEQYF

D gene: TRBD1
clone size: -
V gene: TRBV5-4
J gene: TRBJ2-7
CDR3 DNA: TGTGCCAGCAGTCCTGACAGGGGGTCCTACGAGCAGTACTTC
CDR3 protein: CASSPDRGSYEQYF

D gene: TRBD1
clone size: -
V gene: TRBV27
J gene: TRBJ2-4
CDR3 DNA: TGTGCCAGCGGAACTCGACAGGGGGTAAGAGAAGAAGCCAAAAACATTCAGTACTTC
CDR3 protein: CASGTRQGVREEAKNIQYF

D gene: -
clone size: -
V gene: TRBV29-1
J gene: TRBJ2-7
CDR3 DNA: TGCAGCGTTGTTTGGGGCACGGGACTTTACGAGCAGTACTTC
CDR3 protein: CSVVWGTGLYEQYF

D gene: -
clone size: -
V gene: TRBV4-3
J gene: TRBJ1-3
CDR3 DNA: TGCGCCAGCAGCCAAGATTACGGTTATGGAAACACCATATATTTT
CDR3 protein: CASSQDYGYGNTIYF

D gene: -
clone size: -
V gene: TRBV7-9
J gene: TRBJ2-3
CDR3 DNA: TGTGCCAGCAGCTCAGAGGGCACCTCTAGCACAGATACGCAGTATTTT
CDR3 protein: CASSSEGTSSTDTQYF

D gene: -
clone size: -
V gene: TRBV5-1
J gene: TRBJ2-1
CDR3 DNA: TGCGCCAGCAGCCTACTGGGGCGCCTCCATGAGCAGTTCTTC
CDR3 protein: CASSLLGRLHEQFF

D gene: -
clone size: once
V gene: TRBV19
J gene: TRBJ1-1
CDR3 DNA: TGTGCCAGTAGTCAGTGGACTGAAGCTTTCTTT
CDR3 protein: CASSQWTEAFF

D gene: -
clone size: -
V gene: TRBV27
J gene: TRBJ1-2
CDR3 DNA: TGTGCCTCCAAGCGGGGTTTTAACTATGGCTACACCTTC
CDR3 protein: CASKRGFNYGYTF

D gene: TRBD1
clone size: -
V gene: TRBV6-5
J gene: TRBJ2-3
CDR3 DNA: TGTGCCAGCACCTCTAGGGACAGGGTTTTGGGTGCGCAGTATTTT
CDR3 protein: CASTSRDRVLGAQYF